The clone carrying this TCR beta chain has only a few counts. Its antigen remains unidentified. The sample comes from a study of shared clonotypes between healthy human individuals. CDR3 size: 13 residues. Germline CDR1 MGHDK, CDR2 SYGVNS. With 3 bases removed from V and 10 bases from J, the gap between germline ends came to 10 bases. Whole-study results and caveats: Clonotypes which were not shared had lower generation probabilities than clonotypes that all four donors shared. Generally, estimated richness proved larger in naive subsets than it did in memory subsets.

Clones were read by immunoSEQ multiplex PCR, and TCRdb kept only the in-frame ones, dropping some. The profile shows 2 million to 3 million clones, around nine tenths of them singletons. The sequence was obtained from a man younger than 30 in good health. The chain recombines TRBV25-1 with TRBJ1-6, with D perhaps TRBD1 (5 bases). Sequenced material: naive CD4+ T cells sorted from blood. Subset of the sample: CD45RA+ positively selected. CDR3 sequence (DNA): TGTGCCAGCAGTGAGGGGGGGACCTCACCCCTCCACTTT. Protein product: CASSEGGTSPLHF.